This T cell receptor (beta chain) originates from a study of blood T cell repertoires in COVID-19. About the study: Acute and convalescent COVID-19 samples came from the United States, Italy and Spain.

The V and J ends lost 1 base and 6 bases, in that order; junction bases with no gene match: 10. CDR3 size: 17 residues. Germline CDR1 and CDR2: SGHAT and FQNNGV. This clone has more than one count but fewer than ten. Profiling relied on immunoSEQ multiplex PCR, and the TCRdb table lists in-frame clones only, not all of them. The sample consists of some 150,000 clones, around 85% of them appearing once. What was sequenced was peripheral blood. This TCR came from a man between 65 and 80 years old with acute or convalescent COVID-19. The chain uses TRBV11-2 and TRBJ1-5; TRBD1 agrees at 9 bases. CDR3 in DNA: TGTGCCAGCAGCTTAGTCTTATGGACAGGGGAAGGTCAGCCCCAGCATTTT. This encodes CASSLVLWTGEGQPQHF.